This is a list of T cell receptor beta chains from one sample in a study of patients and donors after allogeneic stem cell transplantation. TCRdb passed the RT-PCR reads through MiXCR, listing each CDR3 protein once. The repertoire holds 200,000 to 250,000 distinct CDR3 sequences, with 13% to 15% as singletons. Sequenced: blood, either unsorted or a sorted T cell fraction (not recorded which). These receptors were obtained from a human donor who was either an allogeneic HSCT recipient or a stem cell or donor lymphocyte infusion donor (not recorded which). It is not recorded whose cells these are; they may come from a transplant donor. The CDR3 runs from the conserved cysteine through the conserved F or W. The D gene is left open where the match is weak. Where a row states a size, it is once, few, many or the class of an expanded clone; other rows omit it.

V gene: TRBV11-1
CDR3 length: 18
clone size: many
D gene: -
J gene: TRBJ2-2
CDR3 protein: CASSFPPGPKILGGELFF
CDR3 DNA: TGTGCCAGCAGCTTCCCACCGGGACCGAAGATTCTTGGCGGGGAGCTGTTTTTT

V gene: TRBV9
CDR3 length: 14
clone size: few
D gene: -
J gene: TRBJ2-1
CDR3 protein: CASSPQTRIGEQFF
CDR3 DNA: TGTGCCAGCAGCCCACAAACTAGAATCGGTGAGCAGTTCTTC

V gene: TRBV5-1
CDR3 length: 14
clone size: -
D gene: TRBD2
J gene: TRBJ2-3
CDR3 protein: CASSSTSGADTQYF
CDR3 DNA: TGCGCCAGCAGCTCGACTAGCGGGGCAGATACGCAGTATTTT

V gene: TRBV19
CDR3 length: 20
clone size: few
D gene: TRBD1
J gene: TRBJ1-1
CDR3 protein: CASSIIPGQGRKRVNTEAFF
CDR3 DNA: TGTGCCAGTAGTATAATTCCGGGACAGGGACGAAAACGGGTGAACACTGAAGCTTTCTTT

V gene: TRBV6-1
CDR3 length: 13
clone size: -
D gene: TRBD1
J gene: TRBJ1-1
CDR3 protein: CASRKQGVGEAFF
CDR3 DNA: TGTGCCAGCAGGAAACAGGGGGTCGGTGAAGCTTTCTTT

V gene: TRBV6-2/TRBV6-3
CDR3 length: 14
clone size: few
D gene: TRBD1
J gene: TRBJ2-7
CDR3 protein: CASSRDRAKYEQYF
CDR3 DNA: TGTGCCAGCAGTCGGGACAGGGCAAAATACGAGCAGTACTTC

V gene: TRBV20-1
CDR3 length: 18
clone size: many
D gene: TRBD2
J gene: TRBJ2-3
CDR3 protein: CSARDRLAGVPAADTQYF
CDR3 DNA: TGCAGTGCTAGAGATCGGCTAGCGGGAGTCCCAGCGGCAGATACGCAGTATTTT

V gene: TRBV20-1
CDR3 length: 13
clone size: few
D gene: TRBD2
J gene: TRBJ2-3
CDR3 protein: CSANRGGTDTQYF
CDR3 DNA: TGCAGTGCGAACCGGGGGGGCACAGATACGCAGTATTTT

V gene: TRBV7-9
CDR3 length: 12
clone size: -
D gene: -
J gene: TRBJ1-2
CDR3 protein: CASSLAKVDYTF
CDR3 DNA: TGTGCCAGCAGCTTAGCGAAAGTAGACTACACCTTC

V gene: TRBV6-4
CDR3 length: 15
clone size: few
D gene: -
J gene: TRBJ2-3
CDR3 protein: CASSDSGSGADTQYF
CDR3 DNA: TGTGCCAGCAGTGACTCAGGGAGTGGGGCAGATACGCAGTATTTT

V gene: TRBV7-2
CDR3 length: 14
clone size: many
D gene: -
J gene: TRBJ2-3
CDR3 protein: CASSTGLSTDTQYF
CDR3 DNA: TGTGCCAGCAGCACCGGACTAAGCACAGATACGCAGTATTTT

V gene: TRBV27
CDR3 length: 13
clone size: -
D gene: -
J gene: TRBJ1-1
CDR3 protein: CASSFGPYGSAFF
CDR3 DNA: TGTGCCAGCAGTTTCGGGCCGTACGGGTCGGCTTTCTTT

V gene: TRBV20-1
CDR3 length: 14
clone size: -
D gene: -
J gene: TRBJ2-3
CDR3 protein: CSAHRGQNTDTQYF
CDR3 DNA: TGCAGTGCTCATCGGGGGCAGAACACAGATACGCAGTATTTT

V gene: TRBV12-3/TRBV12-4
CDR3 length: 15
clone size: -
D gene: -
J gene: TRBJ1-5
CDR3 protein: CASSAGRRMGQPQHF
CDR3 DNA: TGTGCCAGCAGTGCTGGACGGCGAATGGGTCAGCCCCAGCATTTT